Shown below are 26 T cell receptor beta chains from a single sample sequenced in a study of blood T cell repertoires in COVID-19. Assay: immunoSEQ multiplex PCR; the TCRdb copy retains only in-frame clones and omits some. The sample consists of 300,000 to 400,000 clones, 85% to 90% of them appearing once. The material sequenced was PBMCs or T cells enriched from blood (not recorded which). All receptors derive from a man younger than 35 who had recovered from COVID-19.

The rearrangement uses TRBV12-3 or TRBV12-4 and TRBJ1-5; D remains ambiguous. The CDR3 spans 13 residues. V was cut by 8 bases and J by 6 bases, with 14 bases left in between. CDR3 sequence: CASREGGPQPQHF. The CDR3 DNA reads as TGTGCCAGCCGGGAGGGAGGCCCTCAGCCCCAGCATTTT.

This clone was seen many times. J is TRBJ2-7 and V is TRBV6-2 or TRBV6-3, with D possibly TRBD2 on 5 matching bases. From germline, CDR1 is MNHEY and CDR2 SVGEGT. V lost 3 bases to trimming and J lost 4 bases, with 22 bases between them. The CDR3 covers 17 residues. CDR3: CASSYNGISVTFYEQYF. The CDR3 DNA is TGTGCCAGCAGTTATAACGGGATTTCGGTTACTTTTTACGAGCAGTACTTC.

V usage is TRBV9 and J usage is TRBJ2-7; 11 nucleotides line up with TRBD2. The CDR3 is made up of 15 amino acids. Looked up from germline, CDR1 is SGDLS and CDR2 is YYNGEE. V shed 5 bases and J 3 bases; nucleotides not matched to a gene: 7. DNA for the CDR3: TGTGCCAGCAGTCCACGACTAGCGGGAAACTACGAGCAGTACTTC. It is translated as CASSPRLAGNYEQYF. Full variable domain (remainder filled in from reference TRBV9 and TRBJ2-7): DSGVTQTPKHLITATGQRVTLRCSPRSGDLSVYWYQQSLDQGLQFLIQYYNGEERAKGNILERFSAQQFPDLHSELNLSSLELGDSALYFCASSPRLAGNYEQYFGPGTRLTVT.

Comments on this clone: Other DNA sequences from this sample encode an identical CDR3 as well. The CDR3 DNA sequence: TGTGCCAGCAGTTCCAACAGGGGAACGAACACTGAAGCTTTCTTT. Amino acids: CASSSNRGTNTEAFF. The chain combines TRBV27 with TRBJ1-1, with 7 nucleotides matching TRBD1. V lost 4 bases and J lost 1; bases outside the gene matches: 6. Germline values: CDR1 MNHEY, CDR2 SMNVEV (reference sequence). CDR3 length equals 15 residues.

The J gene is TRBJ1-6, the V gene TRBV2, with D uncertain. The V gene's germline CDR1 is SNHLY and CDR2 FYNNEI. CDR3 length equals 15 residues. Deletions cut 7 bases from V and 0 bases from J, with 10 bases between. The CDR3, as DNA: TGTGCCAGCACGCCGGAGAGCTCCTATAATTCACCCCTCCACTTT. Encoded protein: CASTPESSYNSPLHF.

This chain uses TRBV20-1 with TRBJ2-7, with 8 bases that match TRBD2. V shed 3 bases and J 3 bases; nucleotides not matched to a gene: 7. This CDR3 contains 14 residues. Germline V gives CDR1 DFQATT, CDR2 SNEGSKA (reference sequence). The DNA for the CDR3 is TGCAGTGCTAGTCTGTTAGCGGGGAACTACGAGCAGTACTTC. Its protein is CSASLLAGNYEQYF.

This clone was found once. This chain joins TRBV2 and TRBJ2-5; 7 bases fit TRBD2. Germline assignment: CDR1 SNHLY and CDR2 FYNNEI. V lost 2 bases, J lost 5 bases, and 2 bases stayed unmatched. This CDR3 is 13 amino acids long. The CDR3 spells CASSEIGGETQYF. The CDR3 nucleotides are TGTGCCAGCAGTGAAATCGGGGGGGAGACCCAGTACTTC. The whole variable domain, filled in from reference TRBV2 and TRBJ2-5, reads EPEVTQTPSHQVTQMGQEVILRCVPISNHLYFYWYRQILGQKVEFLVSFYNNEISEKSEIFDDQFSVERPDGSNFTLKIRSTKLEDSAMYFCASSEIGGETQYFGPGTRLLVL.

The V and J genes are TRBV28 and TRBJ2-3; 7 bases are a match to TRBD1. This CDR3 comprises 13 residues. Per germline, CDR1 MDHEN and CDR2 SYDVKM. Unmatched junction bases numbered 3, after V lost 4 bases and J lost 5 bases. CDR3 loop: CASSSNRGDTQYF. The DNA for the CDR3 is TGTGCCAGCAGTTCGAACAGGGGAGATACGCAGTATTTT. The full variable domain, its missing parts supplied by reference TRBV28 and TRBJ2-3, is DVKVTQSSRYLVKRTGEKVFLECVQDMDHENMFWYRQDPGLGLRLIYFSYDVKMKEKGDIPEGYSVSREKKERFSLILESASTNQTSMYLCASSSNRGDTQYFGPGTRLTVL.

J is TRBJ2-3 and V is TRBV19, with D possibly TRBD2 on 6 matching bases. V gave up 5 bases and J gave up 0 bases, with 12 bases separating them. CDR3 length equals 15 residues. Looked up from germline, CDR1 is LNHDA and CDR2 is SQIVND (reference sequence). The CDR3 region has the DNA TGTGCCAGTAGTTCAGCGGGCAGGAGCACAGATACGCAGTATTTT. Its translation: CASSSAGRSTDTQYF.

This clone has just a few counts. The rearrangement uses TRBV4-3 and TRBJ1-2, with 8 bases lining up with TRBD1. Trimming at V came to 4 bases and at J to 4 bases, leaving 8 bases not matched to a gene. Germline V gene data show CDR1 as LGHNA and CDR2 as YSLEER. The CDR3 sequence is 15 residues long. CDR3 DNA sequence: TGCGCCAGCAGCCCTACCTGGACAGGGCCCTATGGCTACACCTTC. It is translated as CASSPTWTGPYGYTF.

The chain combines TRBV27 with TRBJ2-3; the D is unclear. This CDR3 has 13 amino acids. V was pared by 2 bases and J by 6 bases, with 9 bases between. Germline lookup yields CDR1 MNHEY and CDR2 SMNVEV (reference sequence). CDR3 DNA: TGTGCCAGCAGTTTACGAGACGGGGATACGCAGTATTTT. Translating it yields CASSLRDGDTQYF.

The chain uses TRBV5-6 and TRBJ1-4; D might be TRBD1 (6 bases). Germline CDR1 reads SGHDT; CDR2 reads YYEEEE. V shed 3 bases and J shed 8 bases, with 17 bases lying between them. The CDR3 consists of 15 residues. The CDR3 region has the DNA TGTGCCAGCAGCTCCCACAGGGACCGGGTGGAAAAACTGTTTTTT. Translating gives CASSSHRDRVEKLFF.

The chain links TRBV4-2 to TRBJ2-4, with TRBD2 matching over 7 bases. In germline, CDR1 is LGHNA, CDR2 YNFKEQ. The CDR3 totals 19 residues. Trimming took 0 bases from V and 0 from J; bases not matched to a gene: 11. The CDR3 bases are TGTGCCAGCAGCCAAGATGGACGGGGGGATAGGCTAGCCAAAAACATTCAGTACTTC. Its translation: CASSQDGRGDRLAKNIQYF.

This chain uses TRBV9 with TRBJ2-6, with 10 bases matching TRBD2. CDR3 size: 18 residues. Germline assignment: CDR1 SGDLS and CDR2 YYNGEE. Losses at the gene ends were 0 bases for V and 3 bases for J; bases not matched to a gene: 6. The CDR3 is CASSVEASGRHGANVLTF. CDR3 nucleotide sequence: TGTGCCAGCAGCGTAGAGGCTAGCGGGAGACATGGGGCCAACGTCCTGACTTTC.

Concerning this clone: Relative to the germline gene, one junction end is altered; a read error may explain this. The chain combines TRBV24-1 with TRBJ2-1; D not certain. The CDR3 totals 11 residues. Germline CDR1 and CDR2: KGHDR and SFDVKD. The CDR3 sequence: CATSESQIKIF. The CDR3 nucleotides read TGTGCCACCAGTGAATCCCAGATAAAAATCTTC.

The J gene is TRBJ1-3, the V gene TRBV5-6, with D possibly matching TRBD1 (6 bases). V lost 5 bases and J 5 bases, leaving 14 bases between the germline ends. The V gene's germline CDR1 is SGHDT and CDR2 YYEEEE. The CDR3 sequence is 14 residues long. CDR3 nucleotides: TGTGCCAGCAGGACTCAGGGGAATCGAAACACCATATATTTT. It translates to CASRTQGNRNTIYF. Supplemented by reference TRBV5-6 and TRBJ1-3, the full variable domain reads DAGVTQSPTHLIKTRGQQVTLRCSPKSGHDTVSWYQQALGQGPQFIFQYYEEEERQRGNFPDRFSGHQFPNYSSELNVNALLLGDSALYLCASRTQGNRNTIYFGEGSWLTVV.

This clone was recorded a few times. The CDR3 coding sequence is TGTGCCAGTACCATCGCTCAGGGGGCCCTGGGCACTGAAGCTTTCTTT. This sequence encodes CASTIAQGALGTEAFF. This chain links TRBV28 with TRBJ1-1; 8 nucleotides agree with TRBD1. Trimming cost V 9 bases and J 4 bases; bases outside gene matches: 16. This CDR3 region has 16 residues. Per germline, CDR1 MDHEN and CDR2 SYDVKM.

V is TRBV4-1 and J is TRBJ2-2; 10 nucleotides match TRBD1. CDR1 is MGHRA and CDR2 is YSYEKL in the germline V gene. With V trimmed by 5 bases and J by 4 bases, 4 bases remained unmatched. The CDR3 sequence is 15 residues long. DNA for the CDR3: TGCGCCAGCAGCTCCGGGACAGGGGTCACCGGGGAGCTGTTTTTT. Translating it yields CASSSGTGVTGELFF.

The J gene is TRBJ2-5, the V gene TRBV7-3; D gene uncertain. Trimming shortened V by 2 bases and J by 5 bases, and 9 bases separated the two germline ends. CDR3 size: 13 residues. From germline, CDR1 is SGHTA and CDR2 FQGTGA. CDR3: CASSLHPEETQYF. DNA for the CDR3: TGTGCCAGCAGCTTACACCCGGAGGAGACCCAGTACTTC.

V usage is TRBV7-2 and J usage is TRBJ1-4; TRBD1 matches at 8 bases. There are 15 residues in the CDR3. J was trimmed by 3 bases and V by 3 bases; bases with no gene match: 3. Germline lookup yields CDR1 SGHTA and CDR2 FQGNSA. The CDR3 DNA follows: TGTGCCAGCAGCTTGGGGGGACAGGCTAATGAAAAACTGTTTTTT. Its translation is CASSLGGQANEKLFF.

The chain joins TRBV14 to TRBJ2-5; weak D call: TRBD2 (6 bases). This CDR3 is 16 amino acids long. Germline V gene data show CDR1 as SGHDN and CDR2 as FVKESK. Trimming took 2 bases from V and 3 from J, leaving 16 bases between them. The CDR3 DNA sequence: TGTGCCAGCAGCCAAAATTTGGGAGGTGGTAAAGAGACCCAGTACTTC. Translated, it gives CASSQNLGGGKETQYF.

This sequence joins TRBV19 and TRBJ2-1, with 11 bases identical to TRBD2. Germline loops: CDR1 LNHDA, CDR2 SQIVND (reference sequence). J lost 7 bases, V lost 8 bases, and 10 bases had no gene match. The CDR3 is 15 residues long. The CDR3, as DNA: TGTGCCAGTTCCTCCGCTAGCGGGAGGTGGAATGAGCAGTTCTTC. Translated, it gives CASSSASGRWNEQFF.

The chain couples TRBV7-9 to TRBJ1-1, with 7 bases matching TRBD1. The junction had 8 bases not matched to a gene; V was cut back by 5 bases and J by 8 bases. Per germline, CDR1 SEHNR and CDR2 FQNEAQ (reference sequence). The CDR3 length is 13 residues. CDR3 amino acids: CASSPTGTGEAFF. The CDR3 DNA follows: TGTGCCAGCAGCCCGACAGGGACTGGGGAAGCTTTCTTT.

The chain carries TRBV5-1 and TRBJ2-1, with TRBD2 matching over 9 bases. This CDR3 is 17 amino acids long. Germline values: CDR1 SGHRS, CDR2 YFSETQ. J was trimmed by 1 base and V by 2 bases; bases with no gene match: 7. This chain's CDR3 is CASSFAGTSRSYNEQFF. CDR3 DNA: TGCGCCAGCAGCTTCGCCGGGACTAGCAGATCCTACAATGAGCAGTTCTTC.

The V call is TRBV18, the J call TRBJ2-5; maybe TRBD1 (5 bases). With 5 bases removed from V and 2 bases from J, the gap between germline ends came to 9 bases. Germline V CDR1 and CDR2: KGHSH, LQKENI. CDR3 length: 13 amino acids. Here the CDR3 reads CASSTTVQETQYF. CDR3 coding DNA: TGTGCCAGCTCAACGACAGTACAAGAGACCCAGTACTTC.

This sequence joins TRBV19 and TRBJ1-5; tentatively, D is TRBD1 (5 bases). Per germline, CDR1 LNHDA and CDR2 SQIVND (reference sequence). The ends were cut back, 3 bases at V and 5 bases at J, with 14 bases in the middle. This CDR3 comprises 15 residues. Here the CDR3 DNA reads TGTGCCAGTAGTATGTCGTTCAGGGTCGATCAGCCCCAGCATTTT. Protein: CASSMSFRVDQPQHF. Together with reference TRBV19 and TRBJ1-5, the CDR3 gives the full variable domain: DGGITQSPKYLFRKEGQNVTLSCEQNLNHDAMYWYRQDPGQGLRLIYYSQIVNDFQKGDIAEGYSVSREKKESFPLTVTSAQKNPTAFYLCASSMSFRVDQPQHFGDGTRLSIL.